This is a list of T cell receptor beta chains from one sample in a study of shared clonotypes between healthy human individuals. Repertoires were generated with immunoSEQ multiplex PCR, while TCRdb's copy carries only in-frame clones and drops some. The table includes 2,100,000 or so clones, almost 96% detected once. Sequencing was done on a sample of naive CD4+ T cells sorted from blood. Every receptor here comes from a man between 18 and 29 years old in good health. CDR3s include the opening cysteine and the closing phenylalanine or tryptophan. The order of the fields is CDR3 length, J gene, D gene, V gene, clone size, CDR3 DNA, CDR3 protein. A D gene is named only where the DNA matches it firmly. Only part of the rows carry a size: once, few, many, or a class if the clone is expanded.

length: 14
J: TRBJ2-3
D: TRBD2
V: TRBV29-1
size: NA
DNA: TGCAGTGCACGGGCTAGCGGGGATGCAGATACGCAGTATTTT
CDR3: CSARASGDADTQYF

length: 13
J: TRBJ2-1
D: NA
V: TRBV5-1
size: NA
DNA: TGCGCCAGCAGCTTGGTCGGGGGTAATGAGCAGTTCTTC
CDR3: CASSLVGGNEQFF

length: 15
J: TRBJ2-1
D: NA
V: TRBV11-2
size: NA
DNA: TGTGCCAGCACGAGGGCGGGGAGCTCCTACAATGAGCAGTTCTTC
CDR3: CASTRAGSSYNEQFF

length: 15
J: TRBJ2-2
D: NA
V: TRBV5-4
size: few
DNA: TGTGCCAGCAGCCCGAGGACGGAGTACACCGGGGAGCTGTTTTTT
CDR3: CASSPRTEYTGELFF

length: 14
J: TRBJ1-6
D: NA
V: TRBV28
size: NA
DNA: TGTGCCAGCATCGTCTCGGGGAATAATTCACCCCTCCACTTT
CDR3: CASIVSGNNSPLHF

length: 14
J: TRBJ1-2
D: NA
V: TRBV5-1
size: NA
DNA: TGCGCCAGCAGCTATATTGGGACGGATTATGGCTACACCTTC
CDR3: CASSYIGTDYGYTF

length: 17
J: TRBJ2-3
D: TRBD2
V: TRBV4-2
size: NA
DNA: TGTGCCAGCAGCCAAGGGGGGACTAGCGGCCCCACAGATACGCAGTATTTT
CDR3: CASSQGGTSGPTDTQYF

length: 14
J: TRBJ1-6
D: NA
V: TRBV5-1
size: NA
DNA: TGCGCCAGCAGCCTCCGGGACCAAAATTCACCCCTCCACTTT
CDR3: CASSLRDQNSPLHF

length: 15
J: TRBJ2-7
D: NA
V: TRBV6-6
size: NA
DNA: TGTGCCAGCAGTTACAGATGGGAGAGCTCCTACGAGCAGTACTTC
CDR3: CASSYRWESSYEQYF

length: 15
J: TRBJ1-5
D: NA
V: TRBV5-1
size: NA
DNA: TGCGCCAGCAGCTTGAGGGGGGATCGCAATCAGCCCCAGCATTTT
CDR3: CASSLRGDRNQPQHF

length: 13
J: TRBJ1-2
D: NA
V: TRBV27
size: NA
DNA: TGTGCCAGCAGTTTGGCAGGAAACTATGGCTACACCTTC
CDR3: CASSLAGNYGYTF

length: 15
J: TRBJ2-2
D: NA
V: TRBV14
size: NA
DNA: TGTGCCAGCAGCCAAGAGTCCAGCAGGACCGGGGAGCTGTTTTTT
CDR3: CASSQESSRTGELFF

length: 15
J: TRBJ1-4
D: NA
V: TRBV10-2
size: NA
DNA: TGCGCCAGCAGTGATCAGGGGCTTGGCCTGGAAAAACTGTTTTTT
CDR3: CASSDQGLGLEKLFF

length: 12
J: TRBJ2-7
D: TRBD2
V: TRBV30
size: NA
DNA: TGTGCCTGGGTTCCTACGGGAGGCGAGCAGTACTTC
CDR3: CAWVPTGGEQYF

length: 14
J: TRBJ2-5
D: TRBD2
V: TRBV2
size: NA
DNA: TGTGCCAGCACCCCGGGACTAGCTTCGGAGACCCAGTACTTC
CDR3: CASTPGLASETQYF

length: 15
J: TRBJ1-1
D: TRBD1
V: TRBV5-1
size: NA
DNA: TGCGCCAGCAGCTCCGGGACAGGGCTAAGCACTGAAGCTTTCTTT
CDR3: CASSSGTGLSTEAFF

length: 15
J: TRBJ1-2
D: NA
V: TRBV7-9
size: NA
DNA: TGTGCCAGCAGCCCGGCGAAGGGCGGTTTCGAGGGCTACACCTTC
CDR3: CASSPAKGGFEGYTF

length: 13
J: TRBJ1-2
D: NA
V: TRBV25-1
size: NA
DNA: TGTGCCAGCAGTGAATACCGGGGTGGAGGCTACACCTTC
CDR3: CASSEYRGGGYTF

length: 13
J: TRBJ2-1
D: TRBD1
V: TRBV6-5
size: NA
DNA: TGTGCCATTTCGACAGGGGGCCACAATGAGCAGTTCTTC
CDR3: CAISTGGHNEQFF

length: 15
J: TRBJ1-1
D: NA
V: TRBV27
size: NA
DNA: TGTGCCAGCAGTTTCGGTTCCTCGGGGAACACTGAAGCTTTCTTT
CDR3: CASSFGSSGNTEAFF

length: 16
J: TRBJ1-5
D: TRBD1
V: TRBV28
size: NA
DNA: TGTGCCAGCAGCTTCGGAGGGGGCTATAGCAATCAGCCCCAGCATTTT
CDR3: CASSFGGGYSNQPQHF

length: 15
J: TRBJ1-5
D: NA
V: TRBV28
size: NA
DNA: TGTGCCAGCAGAACACAGGAGATTAGCAATCAGCCCCAGCATTTT
CDR3: CASRTQEISNQPQHF

length: 17
J: TRBJ2-7
D: TRBD2
V: TRBV5-4
size: NA
DNA: TGTGCCAGCAGCTTAGGACTAGCGGGAGAAAACGGCTACGAGCAGTACTTC
CDR3: CASSLGLAGENGYEQYF

length: 16
J: TRBJ2-7
D: NA
V: TRBV12-5
size: NA
DNA: TGTGCTAGTGGTTTGGTACTCGGGAGCCAGAGATACGAGCAGTACTTC
CDR3: CASGLVLGSQRYEQYF

length: 16
J: TRBJ1-4
D: TRBD1
V: TRBV5-6
size: once
DNA: TGTGCCAGCAGCGCGAATGGACAGGGAATTTATGAAAAACTGTTTTTT
CDR3: CASSANGQGIYEKLFF

length: 20
J: TRBJ2-5
D: TRBD2
V: TRBV5-1
size: NA
DNA: TGCGCCAGCAGCTTGGCCACAACTAGCGGGAGGACCACACGGTGGGAGACCCAGTACTTC
CDR3: CASSLATTSGRTTRWETQYF

length: 14
J: TRBJ1-6
D: NA
V: TRBV6-6
size: NA
DNA: TGTGCCAGCAGTTACTTTGGCAGAAATTCACCCCTCCACTTT
CDR3: CASSYFGRNSPLHF

length: 14
J: TRBJ1-6
D: NA
V: TRBV6-5
size: NA
DNA: TGTGCCACCAAGGGCGGACAGACTATTTCACCCCTCCACTTT
CDR3: CATKGGQTISPLHF

length: 15
J: TRBJ1-2
D: TRBD1
V: TRBV5-4
size: NA
DNA: TGTGCCAGCAGCAGCACCGGACAGGGCGAAAGCTCAGGGGATTTC
CDR3: CASSSTGQGESSGDF

length: 15
J: TRBJ1-5
D: TRBD1
V: TRBV25-1
size: NA
DNA: TGTGCCAGCAGTGCAGGGACAGGGGGAGGTCAGCCCCAGCATTTT
CDR3: CASSAGTGGGQPQHF

length: 15
J: TRBJ1-1
D: NA
V: TRBV10-3
size: NA
DNA: TGTGCCATCAGTCCGGCGGGGGGGCAGAACACTGAAGCTTTCTTT
CDR3: CAISPAGGQNTEAFF

length: 11
J: TRBJ1-1
D: NA
V: TRBV10-3
size: NA
DNA: TGTGCCACTAACCAGGGGACTGAAGCTTTCTTT
CDR3: CATNQGTEAFF

length: 15
J: TRBJ1-2
D: TRBD1
V: TRBV5-8
size: NA
DNA: TGTGCCAGCAGCCAGAGACAGGGTAACCGGGATGGCTACACCTTC
CDR3: CASSQRQGNRDGYTF